This entry lists 9 T cell receptor beta chains sequenced from one sample in a study of blood T cell repertoires in COVID-19. Method: immunoSEQ multiplex PCR; TCRdb's copy keeps in-frame clones and lacks some. The sample yields fewer than 250,000 clones, 70% to 90% seen once. The sample consisted of peripheral blood. The receptor source for this set is a woman aged 60-75 years with active or convalescent COVID-19.

The count of this clone is one. The chain combines TRBV28 with TRBJ2-5; 12 bases fit TRBD2. The CDR3 sequence is 16 residues long. After removal of 5 bases from V and 5 bases from J, the junction contained 9 bases not matched to a gene. Germline CDR1 reads MDHEN; CDR2 reads SYDVKM. The CDR3: CASSPRLAGAWETQYF. For the CDR3, the DNA is TGTGCCAGCAGTCCGCGACTAGCGGGGGCCTGGGAGACCCAGTACTTC.

The rearrangement links TRBV14 to TRBJ1-1, with D unresolved. Germline CDR1 is SGHDN and CDR2 is FVKESK. The CDR3 runs to 14 residues. Trimming cost V 3 bases and J 1 base, with 9 bases left between them. The CDR3: CASSHPRGNTEAFF. DNA for the CDR3: TGTGCCAGCAGCCACCCAAGAGGGAACACTGAAGCTTTCTTT.

The CDR3 loop is CASSFSPGGNNQPQHF. The CDR3 DNA reads as TGCGCCAGCAGCTTTTCTCCAGGGGGTAACAATCAGCCCCAGCATTTT. This chain uses TRBV5-1 with TRBJ1-5; 7 bases fit TRBD1. Germline loops: CDR1 SGHRS, CDR2 YFSETQ. J gave up 3 bases and V 2 bases, and 8 bases lay outside the gene matches. This CDR3 is 16 amino acids long.

The chain joins TRBV6-5 to TRBJ2-7; D uncertain. The V gene lost 5 bases and the J gene lost 4 bases, with 18 bases spanning the gap. This CDR3 comprises 15 residues. Germline V gene lookup returns CDR1 MNHEY and CDR2 SVGAGI. The CDR3 nucleotides read TGTGCCAGCAGTCTTCCCCCCGGGTCCTCTTACGAGCAGTACTTC. Its translation: CASSLPPGSSYEQYF.

CDR3 amino acids: CASSLKRGSTDTQYF. The CDR3 DNA reads TGTGCCAGCAGCTTAAAGCGGGGGAGCACAGATACGCAGTATTTT. The chain is built from TRBV11-2 and TRBJ2-3, with 8 bases fitting TRBD2. The junction had 1 base not matched to a gene; V was cut back by 2 bases and J by 0 bases. This CDR3 region has 15 residues. Germline assignment: CDR1 SGHAT and CDR2 FQNNGV.

The gene calls are TRBV2 and TRBJ2-5, with D maybe TRBD2 (6 bases). The CDR3 contains 17 residues. V was cut by 2 bases and J by 2 bases, with 18 bases left in between. The germline CDR1 and CDR2 sequences are SNHLY and FYNNEI. The CDR3 coding sequence is TGTGCCAGCAGTGAATGGGGTGGGGGGACTGGTCAAGAGACCCAGTACTTC. This translates into CASSEWGGGTGQETQYF.

The chain has TRBV5-1 and TRBJ2-5; 11 nucleotides agree with TRBD1. Germline trimming cut 4 bases from V and 1 base from J; bases unmatched to any gene: 3. CDR1 is SGHRS, CDR2 YFSETQ, per germline. The CDR3 length is 15 residues. CDR3 protein: CASSMGQGVQETQYF. The DNA of the CDR3 is TGCGCCAGCAGCATGGGACAGGGGGTCCAAGAGACCCAGTACTTC.

This chain links TRBV6-5 with TRBJ1-1, with a possible D match to TRBD1 (5 bases). V was pared by 8 bases and J by 1 base, with 14 bases between. The V gene's germline CDR1 is MNHEY and CDR2 SVGAGI. The CDR3 is made up of 14 amino acids. The CDR3 is CASARRQPNTEAFF. As DNA, the CDR3 is TGTGCCAGCGCTCGAAGACAGCCGAACACTGAAGCTTTCTTT.

V and J are TRBV19 and TRBJ1-5, with 7 bases aligning to TRBD1. V dropped 7 bases and J dropped 1; count of bases not matched to a gene: 10. CDR3 length equals 16 residues. From germline, CDR1 is LNHDA and CDR2 SQIVND (reference sequence). The CDR3 reads CASKDDRAGSNQPQHF. The CDR3 nucleotides read TGTGCCAGTAAGGACGACAGGGCGGGCAGCAATCAGCCCCAGCATTTT.